This T cell receptor (beta chain) appears in the sequencing data of a study of blood T cell repertoires in COVID-19. Per the original data handling: Amplification from reference gene primers served as the basis for estimated nucleated cell counts. TCRdb keeps only in-frame clones here, not all; method: immunoSEQ multiplex PCR. That table is the source of V, J and clone size, and D and trimming were worked out from the DNA. The table lists tens of thousands of clones, roughly two thirds of them singletons. This CDR3 has 13 amino acids. Germline V lookup: CDR1 MNHEY, CDR2 SVGAGI. Trimming stripped 7 bases from V and 2 bases from J, with 9 bases between. Recruits, aged roughly 18 to 95 years, lived in about two dozen US areas. Clinical histories supplied by participants themselves formed the basis of cohort assignment. Someone with COVID-19 had been met by exposed participants within 2 weeks before study entry.

Specimen: PBMCs or T cells enriched from blood (not recorded which). The rearrangement joins TRBV6-5 to TRBJ1-3, with D perhaps TRBD1 (5 bases). The clonotype originates from a woman in her fifties or sixties who had been exposed to COVID-19. CDR3 region: CASMQGTGNTIYF. Here the CDR3 DNA reads TGTGCCAGCATGCAGGGAACTGGAAACACCATATATTTT.